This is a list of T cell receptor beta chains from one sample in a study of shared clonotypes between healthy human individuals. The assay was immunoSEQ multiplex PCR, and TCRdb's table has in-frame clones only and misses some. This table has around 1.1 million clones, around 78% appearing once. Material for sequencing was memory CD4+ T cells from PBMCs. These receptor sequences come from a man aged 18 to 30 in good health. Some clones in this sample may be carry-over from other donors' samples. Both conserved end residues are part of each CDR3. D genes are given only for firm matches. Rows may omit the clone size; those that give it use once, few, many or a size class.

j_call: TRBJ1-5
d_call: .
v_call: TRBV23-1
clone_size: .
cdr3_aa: CASSQSCRSNQPQHF
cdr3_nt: TGCGCCAGCAGTCAATCGTGTAGGAGCAATCAGCCCCAGCATTTT

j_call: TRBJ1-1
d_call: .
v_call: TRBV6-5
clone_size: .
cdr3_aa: CASRRKGGNTEAFF
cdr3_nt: TGTGCCAGCAGGAGAAAAGGGGGTAACACTGAAGCTTTCTTT

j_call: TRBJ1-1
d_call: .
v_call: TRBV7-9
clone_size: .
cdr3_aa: CASSPRSQGDTEAFF
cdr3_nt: TGTGCCAGCAGCCCTAGGTCCCAAGGGGACACTGAAGCTTTCTTT

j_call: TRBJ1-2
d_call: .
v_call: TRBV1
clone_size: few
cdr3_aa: CTSSQDRAASNYGYTF
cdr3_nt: TGCACCAGCAGCCAAGATAGGGCAGCTTCTAACTATGGCTACACCTTC

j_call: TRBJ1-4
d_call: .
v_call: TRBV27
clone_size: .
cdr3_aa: CASSLHRQQGTNEKLFF
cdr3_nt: TGTGCCAGCAGTTTACATCGACAGCAAGGTACTAATGAAAAACTGTTTTTT

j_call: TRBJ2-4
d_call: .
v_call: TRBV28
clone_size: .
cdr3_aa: CASSPPSGLAKNIQYF
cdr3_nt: TGTGCCAGCAGTCCCCCCAGTGGGCTCGCCAAAAACATTCAGTACTTC

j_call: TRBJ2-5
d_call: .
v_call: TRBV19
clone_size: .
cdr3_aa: CASSMRQQETQYF
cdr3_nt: TGTGCCAGTAGTATGAGGCAGCAAGAGACCCAGTACTTC

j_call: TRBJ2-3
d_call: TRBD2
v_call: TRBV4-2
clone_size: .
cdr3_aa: CASSREAGNHADTQYF
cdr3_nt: TGTGCCAGCAGCCGTGAAGCGGGGAACCACGCAGATACGCAGTATTTT

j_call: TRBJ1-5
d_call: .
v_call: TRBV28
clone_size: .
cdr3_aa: CASSPGDSNQPQHF
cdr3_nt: TGTGCCAGCAGTCCCGGGGATAGCAATCAGCCCCAGCATTTT

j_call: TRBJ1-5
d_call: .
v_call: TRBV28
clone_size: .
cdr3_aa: CASIGARGRDQPQHF
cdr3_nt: TGTGCCAGCATCGGGGCCAGGGGTAGGGATCAGCCCCAGCATTTT

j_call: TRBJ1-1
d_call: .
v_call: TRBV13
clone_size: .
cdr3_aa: CASSLRRLGGSTEAFF
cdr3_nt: TGTGCCAGCAGCTTAAGGCGCCTTGGGGGTAGTACTGAAGCTTTCTTT

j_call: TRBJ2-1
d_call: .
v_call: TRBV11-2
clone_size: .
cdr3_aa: CASSRLREPEQFF
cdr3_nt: TGTGCCAGCAGTCGGCTCAGGGAGCCTGAGCAGTTCTTC

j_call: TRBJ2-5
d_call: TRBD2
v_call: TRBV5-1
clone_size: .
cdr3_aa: CASSYNLGGYQETQYF
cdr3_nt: TGCGCCAGCAGTTATAACCTCGGGGGGTACCAAGAGACCCAGTACTTC

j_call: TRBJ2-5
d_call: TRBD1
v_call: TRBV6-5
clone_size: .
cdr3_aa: CASSRRDSQETQYF
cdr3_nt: TGTGCCAGCAGCCGCCGGGACAGCCAAGAGACCCAGTACTTC

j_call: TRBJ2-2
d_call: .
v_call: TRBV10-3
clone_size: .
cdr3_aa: CAISVSVNTGELFF
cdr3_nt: TGTGCCATCAGTGTTTCGGTCAACACCGGGGAGCTGTTTTTT

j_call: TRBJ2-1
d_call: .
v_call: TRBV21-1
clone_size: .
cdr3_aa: CASSPLRRGAPPEIHNEQFF
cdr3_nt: TGTGCCAGCAGCCCACTACGGAGGGGGGCGCCTCCAGAAATCCACAATGAGCAGTTCTTC

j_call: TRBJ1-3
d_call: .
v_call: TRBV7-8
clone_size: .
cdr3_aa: CASSPRYEAGNTIYF
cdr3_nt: TGTGCCAGCAGCCCGAGATACGAAGCTGGAAACACCATATATTTT

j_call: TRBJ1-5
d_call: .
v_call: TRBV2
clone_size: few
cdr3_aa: CASSERTMEQPQHF
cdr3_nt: TGTGCCAGCAGTGAAAGGACGATGGAACAGCCCCAGCATTTT

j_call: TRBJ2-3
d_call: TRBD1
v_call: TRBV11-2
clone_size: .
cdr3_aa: CASSLRDSFYPDTQYF
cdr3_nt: TGTGCCAGCAGCCTCCGGGACAGTTTTTACCCAGATACGCAGTATTTT

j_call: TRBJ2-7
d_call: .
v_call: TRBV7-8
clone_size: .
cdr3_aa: CASRGGATYEQYF
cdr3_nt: TGTGCCAGCAGGGGGGGCGCTACCTACGAGCAGTACTTC

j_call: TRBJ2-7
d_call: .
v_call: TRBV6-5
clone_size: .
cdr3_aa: CASSYSPGSSYEQYF
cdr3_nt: TGTGCCAGCAGTTACTCCCCGGGGAGCTCCTACGAGCAGTACTTC

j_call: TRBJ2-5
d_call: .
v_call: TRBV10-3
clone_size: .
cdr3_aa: CAISESGSGETQYF
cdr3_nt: TGTGCCATCAGTGAGTCGGGGAGCGGGGAGACCCAGTACTTC

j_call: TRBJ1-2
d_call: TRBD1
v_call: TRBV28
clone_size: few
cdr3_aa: CASSFRQGALHGYTF
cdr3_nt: TGTGCCAGCAGTTTCCGACAGGGGGCGCTTCATGGCTACACCTTC

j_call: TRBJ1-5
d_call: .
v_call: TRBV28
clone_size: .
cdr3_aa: CASSLPPLFDQPQHF
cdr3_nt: TGTGCCAGCAGTTTACCCCCCCTCTTCGATCAGCCCCAGCATTTT

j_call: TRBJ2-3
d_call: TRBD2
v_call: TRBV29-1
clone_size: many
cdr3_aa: CSVIAGESDTQYF
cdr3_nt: TGCAGCGTGATAGCGGGAGAGTCAGATACGCAGTATTTT

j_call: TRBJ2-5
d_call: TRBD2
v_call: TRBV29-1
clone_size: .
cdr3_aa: CSVEGGRAQETQYF
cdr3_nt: TGCAGCGTTGAAGGCGGGAGGGCCCAAGAGACCCAGTACTTC

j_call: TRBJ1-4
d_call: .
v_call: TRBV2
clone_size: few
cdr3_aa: CASSEIATNEKLFF
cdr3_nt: TGTGCCAGCAGTGAAATTGCAACTAATGAAAAACTGTTTTTT

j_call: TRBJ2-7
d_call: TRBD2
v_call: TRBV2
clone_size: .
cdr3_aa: CASRRLAGSFEQYF
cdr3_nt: TGTGCCAGCCGGCGACTAGCGGGATCGTTCGAGCAGTACTTC

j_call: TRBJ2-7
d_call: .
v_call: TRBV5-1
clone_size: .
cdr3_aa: CASSLRTEGPFEQYF
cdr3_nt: TGCGCCAGCAGCTTGAGGACCGAGGGTCCGTTCGAGCAGTACTTC

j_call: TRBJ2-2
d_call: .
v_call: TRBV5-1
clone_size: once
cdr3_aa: CASTLAGDTGELFF
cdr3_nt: TGCGCCAGCACCCTGGCTGGGGACACCGGGGAGCTGTTTTTT

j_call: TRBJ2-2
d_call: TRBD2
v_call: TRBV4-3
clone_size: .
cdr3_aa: CASSQLAGSTGELFF
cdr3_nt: TGCGCCAGCAGCCAACTAGCGGGAAGCACCGGGGAGCTGTTTTTT

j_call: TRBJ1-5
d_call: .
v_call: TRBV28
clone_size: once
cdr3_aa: CASSPRGGGNQPQHF
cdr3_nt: TGTGCCAGCAGTCCTAGGGGTGGAGGCAATCAGCCCCAGCATTTT

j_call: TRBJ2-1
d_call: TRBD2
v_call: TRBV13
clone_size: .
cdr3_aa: CASSPLSGRSLNEQFF
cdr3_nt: TGTGCCAGCAGCCCTTTAAGCGGGAGGTCCCTAAATGAGCAGTTCTTC

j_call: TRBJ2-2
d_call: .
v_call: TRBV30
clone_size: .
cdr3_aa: CACDTGTGNTGELFF
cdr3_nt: TGTGCCTGTGACACCGGGACGGGGAACACCGGGGAGCTGTTTTTT

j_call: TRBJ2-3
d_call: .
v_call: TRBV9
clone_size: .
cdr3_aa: CASSVQSRTDTQYF
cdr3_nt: TGTGCCAGCAGCGTTCAATCTAGGACAGATACGCAGTATTTT

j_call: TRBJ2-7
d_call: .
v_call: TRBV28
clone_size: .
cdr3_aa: CASGFEQYF
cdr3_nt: TGTGCCAGCGGATTCGAGCAGTACTTC

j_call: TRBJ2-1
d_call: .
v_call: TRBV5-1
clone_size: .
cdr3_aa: CASSRGHNNEQFF
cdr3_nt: TGCGCCAGCAGCCGAGGACATAACAATGAGCAGTTCTTC

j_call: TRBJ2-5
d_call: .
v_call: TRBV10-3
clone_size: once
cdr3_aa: CAISDGARMKTQYF
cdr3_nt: TGTGCCATCAGTGATGGGGCCCGTATGAAGACCCAGTACTTC

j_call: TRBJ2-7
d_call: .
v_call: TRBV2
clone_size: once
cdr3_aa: CASCPRSYEQYF
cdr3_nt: TGTGCCAGCTGCCCTAGGTCCTACGAGCAGTACTTC

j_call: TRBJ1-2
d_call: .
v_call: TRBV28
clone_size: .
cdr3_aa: CASSADTAYGYTF
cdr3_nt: TGTGCCAGCAGTGCGGACACGGCCTATGGCTACACCTTC

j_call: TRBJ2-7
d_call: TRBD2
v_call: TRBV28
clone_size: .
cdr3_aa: CASKFSGVPSGEQYF
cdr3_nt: TGTGCCAGCAAATTTAGCGGGGTGCCGTCCGGCGAGCAGTACTTC

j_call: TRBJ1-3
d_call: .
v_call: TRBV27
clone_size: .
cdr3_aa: CASSLRFRDSAFSGNTIYF
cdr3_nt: TGTGCCAGCAGTTTGCGATTCCGCGACAGCGCCTTCTCTGGAAACACCATATATTTT

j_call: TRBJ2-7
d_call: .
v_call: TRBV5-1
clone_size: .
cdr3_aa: CASSARPGRSEQYF
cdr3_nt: TGCGCCAGCAGCGCCCGTCCGGGACGGAGTGAGCAGTACTTC

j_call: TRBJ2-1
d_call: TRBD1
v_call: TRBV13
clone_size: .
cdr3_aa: CASSADRALEQFF
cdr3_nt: TGTGCCAGCAGCGCGGACAGGGCTTTGGAGCAGTTCTTC

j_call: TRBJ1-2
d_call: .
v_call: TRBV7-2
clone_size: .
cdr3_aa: CASSISQGYGYTF
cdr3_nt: TGTGCCAGCAGCATATCACAGGGCTATGGCTACACCTTC

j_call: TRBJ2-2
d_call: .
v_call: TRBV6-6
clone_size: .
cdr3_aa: CASRARMGDAGELFF
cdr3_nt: TGTGCCAGCAGGGCCCGGATGGGGGACGCCGGGGAGCTGTTTTTT

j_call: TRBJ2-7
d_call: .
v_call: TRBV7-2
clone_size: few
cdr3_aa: CASSLMSLSGYEQYF
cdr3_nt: TGTGCCAGCAGCTTAATGTCCTTGAGCGGATACGAGCAGTACTTC

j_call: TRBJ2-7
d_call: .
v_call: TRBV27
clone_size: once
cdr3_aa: CASSSAGTQRGEQYF
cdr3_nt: TGTGCCAGCAGTTCAGCTGGGACGCAAAGGGGCGAGCAGTACTTC

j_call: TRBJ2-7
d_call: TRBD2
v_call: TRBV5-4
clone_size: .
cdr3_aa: CASSLGRGAGGYGQYF
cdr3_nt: TGTGCCAGCAGCTTGGGGCGGGGGGCTGGCGGGTACGGGCAGTACTTC

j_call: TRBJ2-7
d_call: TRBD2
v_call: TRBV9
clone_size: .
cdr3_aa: CASSVEGSGRREQYF
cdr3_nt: TGTGCCAGCAGCGTAGAGGGTAGCGGGAGGCGCGAGCAGTACTTC

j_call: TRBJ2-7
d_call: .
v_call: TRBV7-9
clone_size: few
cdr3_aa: CASSPGDKGSYEQYF
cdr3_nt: TGTGCCAGCAGCCCAGGGGACAAGGGATCCTACGAGCAGTACTTC

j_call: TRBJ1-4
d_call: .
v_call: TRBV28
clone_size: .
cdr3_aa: CASSSASEKLFF
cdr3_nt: TGTGCCAGCAGCTCCGCCAGCGAAAAACTGTTTTTT

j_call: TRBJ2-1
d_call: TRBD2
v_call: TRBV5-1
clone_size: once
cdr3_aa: CASSLVEGLAGSSFF
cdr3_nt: TGCGCCAGCAGCTTGGTCGAAGGGTTAGCGGGGTCGTCGTTCTTC

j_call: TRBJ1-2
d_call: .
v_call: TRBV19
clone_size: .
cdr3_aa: CASSIKGGANYGYTF
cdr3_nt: TGTGCCAGTAGTATAAAGGGCGGGGCTAACTATGGCTACACCTTC

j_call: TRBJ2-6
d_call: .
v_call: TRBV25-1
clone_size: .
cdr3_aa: CASSDPPGATGANVLTF
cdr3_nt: TGTGCCAGCAGTGACCCCCCCGGGGCCACTGGGGCCAACGTCCTGACTTTC

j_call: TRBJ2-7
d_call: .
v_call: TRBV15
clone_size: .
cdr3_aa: CATSRGTFDSYEQYF
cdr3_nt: TGTGCCACCAGCAGAGGGACATTCGATTCCTACGAGCAGTACTTC

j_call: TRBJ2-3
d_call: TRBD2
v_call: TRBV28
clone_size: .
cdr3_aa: CASSHGTSGRVLQYF
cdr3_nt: TGTGCCAGCAGCCATGGGACTAGCGGGAGGGTGCTGCAGTATTTT

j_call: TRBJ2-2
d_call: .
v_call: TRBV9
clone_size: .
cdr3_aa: CASSAGSNTGELFF
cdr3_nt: TGTGCCAGCAGCGCGGGGTCGAACACCGGGGAGCTGTTTTTT

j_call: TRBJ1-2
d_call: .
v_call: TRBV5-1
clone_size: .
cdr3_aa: CASSPGSYGYTF
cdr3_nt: TGCGCCAGCAGCCCGGGGAGTTATGGCTACACCTTC